Each of the 24 T cell receptor beta chains below was sequenced from the same sample in a study of cytomegalovirus exposure and HLA in healthy donors. 60 Vbeta and 13 Jbeta primers were used in PCR. Profiling relied on immunoSEQ multiplex PCR, and the TCRdb table lists in-frame clones only, not all of them. The table shows roughly 200,000 clones, with roughly 85% occurring only once. The sequenced sample was PBMCs. The source is a woman in her forties or fifties in good health and CMV-seronegative.

V usage is TRBV18 and J usage is TRBJ2-2; TRBD1 matches 7 bases. Germline CDR1 reads KGHSH; CDR2 reads LQKENI. The CDR3 totals 15 residues. J lost 6 bases, V lost 4 bases, and 8 bases had no gene match. The CDR3 here is CASSRDRDRAGELFF. The CDR3 nucleotides are TGTGCCAGCTCACGTGACAGGGATCGAGCCGGGGAGCTGTTTTTT.

The chain employs TRBV28 and TRBJ1-5, with D hard to call. This CDR3 is built from 14 residues. The germline gives CDR1 MDHEN, CDR2 SYDVKM. V gave up 2 bases and J gave up 1 base, with 6 bases separating them. The CDR3: CASSLGGSNQPQHF. CDR3 in DNA: TGTGCCAGCAGTTTAGGAGGGAGCAATCAGCCCCAGCATTTT.

The rearrangement joins TRBV29-1 to TRBJ2-5; TRBD1 aligns across 10 bases. Gene TRBJ2-7 matches the end of the DNA better, so the J call may be wrong. The CDR3 consists of 14 residues. Germline-derived CDR1 and CDR2 are SQVTM and ANQGSEA. DNA for the CDR3: TGCAGCGTTTCCTCCGGGACAGGGGTCTACGAGCAGTACTTC. Translated: CSVSSGTGVYEQYF.

The V gene is TRBV11-2, the J gene TRBJ2-2, with D perhaps matching TRBD2 (5 bases). Trimming cost V 1 base and J 4 bases, with 13 bases left between them. CDR3 length: 16 residues. Germline V gene data show CDR1 as SGHAT and CDR2 as FQNNGV. The DNA for the CDR3 is TGTGCCAGCAGCTTAGGGGTGGGAGTGGGCACCGGGGAGCTGTTTTTT. Its protein is CASSLGVGVGTGELFF. Full variable domain (missing parts from reference TRBV11-2 and TRBJ2-2): EAGVAQSPRYKIIEKRQSVAFWCNPISGHATLYWYQQILGQGPKLLIQFQNNGVVDDSQLPKDRFSAERLKGVDSTLKIQPAKLEDSAVYLCASSLGVGVGTGELFFGEGSRLTVL.

V and J are TRBV13 and TRBJ1-1; D unresolved. CDR1 and CDR2 (germline): PRHDT, FYEKMQ (reference sequence). The V end was cut by 6 bases, the J end by 3 bases, with 5 bases between. CDR3 length: 11 amino acids. The CDR3 loop is CASRVDTEAFF. The CDR3 DNA follows: TGTGCCAGCAGGGTAGACACTGAAGCTTTCTTT. Complete variable domain (other parts from reference TRBV13 and TRBJ1-1): AAGVIQSPRHLIKEKRETATLKCYPIPRHDTVYWYQQGPGQDPQFLISFYEKMQSDKGSIPDRFSAQQFSDYHSELNMSSLELGDSALYFCASRVDTEAFFGQGTRLTVV.

This rearrangement joins TRBV2 to TRBJ1-1; no reliable D call. The V and J ends lost 2 bases and 4 bases respectively, with 11 bases between them. The germline V gene encodes CDR1 SNHLY and CDR2 FYNNEI. The CDR3 totals 14 residues. The CDR3, as DNA: TGTGCCAGCAGTGAACCTCTCGTCCTCACTGAAGCTTTCTTT. It specifies CASSEPLVLTEAFF.

The chain combines TRBV19 with TRBJ2-7; tentative D call: TRBD1 (6 bases). Germline V gene sequence: CDR1 LNHDA, CDR2 SQIVND (reference sequence). Trimming left V 10 bases short and J 2 bases short, with 18 bases between. CDR3 length equals 14 residues. CDR3 nucleotide sequence: TGTGCCACAAAGCCAGGGGTCGGAGCCTACGAGCAGTACTTC. This encodes CATKPGVGAYEQYF.

V and J are TRBV9 and TRBJ1-4; D is unclear. V lost 0 bases and J lost 2, with 8 bases in between. CDR1 is SGDLS, CDR2 YYNGEE, per germline. The CDR3 consists of 15 residues. CDR3 nucleotides: TGTGCCAGCAGCGTAGGGCTGACTACTAATGAAAAACTGTTTTTT. Translated: CASSVGLTTNEKLFF.

This chain's CDR3 is CAWGTGFNQPQHF. CDR3 coding DNA: TGTGCCTGGGGGACAGGGTTCAATCAGCCCCAGCATTTT. This chain joins TRBV30 and TRBJ1-5; 9 bases line up with TRBD1. There are 13 residues in the CDR3. V shed 5 bases and J 3 bases; nucleotides not matched to a gene: 2. Germline CDR1 reads GTSNPN; CDR2 reads SVGIG (reference sequence).

V is TRBV13 and J is TRBJ2-7; 7 positions agree with TRBD2. This CDR3 comprises 14 residues. V was clipped by 3 bases and J by 4 bases; unmatched bases: 6. Germline V gene sequence: CDR1 PRHDT, CDR2 FYEKMQ (reference sequence). DNA of the CDR3: TGTGCCAGCAGCTTTTCGGCTAGCGGTTACGAGCAGTACTTC. This encodes CASSFSASGYEQYF.

The chain recombines TRBV30 with TRBJ2-5, with 14 bases matching TRBD2. From germline, CDR1 is GTSNPN and CDR2 SVGIG (reference sequence). V shed 2 bases and J 5 bases; nucleotides not matched to a gene: 4. The CDR3 contains 15 residues. CDR3 nucleotides: TGTGCCTGGAGTTCCCGGACTAGCGGGAGGGAGACCCAGTACTTC. It is translated as CAWSSRTSGRETQYF.

This chain connects TRBV30 to TRBJ2-7; 7 nucleotides line up with TRBD1. The CDR3 contains 16 residues. Germline V gene lookup returns CDR1 GTSNPN and CDR2 SVGIG (reference sequence). V shed 2 bases and J 5 bases; nucleotides not matched to a gene: 15. The CDR3 is CAWSSLGAGGLDEQYF. For the CDR3, the DNA is TGTGCCTGGAGTTCCCTCGGGGCAGGGGGTTTGGACGAGCAGTACTTC. The whole variable domain, filled in from reference TRBV30 and TRBJ2-7, reads SQTIHQWPATLVQPVGSPLSLECTVEGTSNPNLYWYRQAAGRGLQLLFYSVGIGQISSEVPQNLSASRPQDRQFILSSKKLLLSDSGFYLCAWSSLGAGGLDEQYFGPGTRLTVT.

V is TRBV6-1 and J is TRBJ2-1, with D maybe TRBD1 (6 bases). This CDR3 has 15 residues. The germline V gene has CDR1 MNHNS and CDR2 SASEGT. The V end was cut by 5 bases, the J end by 4 bases, with 15 bases between. CDR3 DNA: TGTGCCAGCAGTTCCACCGGGACACATTACAATGAGCAGTTCTTC. As protein: CASSSTGTHYNEQFF.

This clone came up once. For the CDR3, the DNA is TGTGCCAGCAGCTCAATTCATGACAGGGCCTACGAGCAGTACTTC. This sequence encodes CASSSIHDRAYEQYF. The V gene is TRBV11-2, the J gene TRBJ2-7; 7 positions agree with TRBD1. V shed 4 bases and J 2 bases; nucleotides not matched to a gene: 8. Germline assignment: CDR1 SGHAT and CDR2 FQNNGV. The CDR3 spans 15 residues.

This chain uses TRBV9 with TRBJ2-5; 8 bases fit TRBD2. There are 17 residues in the CDR3. Per germline, CDR1 SGDLS and CDR2 YYNGEE. The V segment lost 2 bases and the J segment 2 bases; nucleotides outside the gene matches: 11. DNA of the CDR3: TGTGCCAGCAGCGTTAGGAGCGGGAGAGGAGGACAAGAGACCCAGTACTTC. It yields the protein CASSVRSGRGGQETQYF.

The chain carries TRBV27 and TRBJ2-1; TRBD2 is a possible D gene (5 bases). V dropped 6 bases and J dropped 7 bases, with 10 bases sitting between them. The CDR3 extends over 12 amino acids. Germline lookup yields CDR1 MNHEY and CDR2 SMNVEV (reference sequence). In DNA form, the CDR3 reads TGTGCCAGCAGGGACTCCATAAATGAGCAGTTCTTC. It codes for CASRDSINEQFF.

Only one count was recorded for this clone. This rearrangement joins TRBV5-6 to TRBJ2-6; D is unclear. CDR1 SGHDT and CDR2 YYEEEE come from the germline V gene. Trimming took off 2 bases at V and 1 base at J, with 13 bases between the two ends. The CDR3 runs 17 residues. This CDR3 reads CASSFQAIGSGANVLTF. CDR3 in DNA: TGTGCCAGCAGCTTCCAGGCAATCGGATCTGGGGCCAACGTCCTGACTTTC.

The chain recombines TRBV18 with TRBJ2-7, with D perhaps matching TRBD2 (6 bases). The CDR3 totals 14 residues. Trimming removed 2 bases at V and 3 bases at J, with 11 bases between. Germline V gene data show CDR1 as KGHSH and CDR2 as LQKENI. CDR3 sequence reads: CASSPAGTYYEQYF. As DNA, the CDR3 is TGTGCCAGCTCACCAGCCGGGACTTACTACGAGCAGTACTTC.

This clone was counted ten times or more. The chain carries TRBV5-8 and TRBJ1-5; D not certain. This CDR3 spans 13 amino acids. Trimming left V 1 base short and J 7 bases short, with 9 bases between. CDR1 and CDR2 (germline): SGHTS, YDEGEE. This chain's CDR3 is CASSLNLAQPQHF. The DNA of the CDR3 is TGTGCCAGCAGCTTGAATCTGGCCCAGCCCCAGCATTTT.

The chain links TRBV5-4 to TRBJ2-7, with TRBD1 identical over 10 bases. Trimming at V came to 5 bases and at J to 5 bases, leaving 10 bases not matched to a gene. Germline V CDR1 and CDR2: SGHNT, YYREEE (reference sequence). The CDR3 totals 15 residues. The CDR3 protein is CASRRGGQGGNEQYF. As DNA, the CDR3 is TGTGCCAGCAGGCGCGGAGGACAGGGGGGCAACGAGCAGTACTTC.

This sequence joins TRBV4-2 and TRBJ2-1, with 9 bases fitting TRBD2. The CDR3 extends over 17 amino acids. Germline V CDR1 and CDR2: LGHNA, YNFKEQ. The V and J ends lost 0 bases and 3 bases, in that order; junction bases with no gene match: 6. CDR3 residues: CASSQDGGGRGYNEQFF. The CDR3 region has the DNA TGTGCCAGCAGCCAAGATGGGGGCGGGAGGGGCTACAATGAGCAGTTCTTC.

V gene TRBV5-1 combines with J gene TRBJ2-2; TRBD1 matches 9 bases. The CDR3 spans 15 residues. J lost 5 bases, V lost 3 bases, and 5 bases had no gene match. CDR1 and CDR2 (germline): SGHRS, YFSETQ. In DNA, the CDR3 is TGCGCCAGCAGCTACCCCGGACAGGGGACCGGGGAGCTGTTTTTT. Amino acid sequence: CASSYPGQGTGELFF.

V usage is TRBV5-6 and J usage is TRBJ2-1; 9 bases are shared with TRBD1. CDR1 is SGHDT, CDR2 YYEEEE, per germline. The CDR3 is made up of 15 amino acids. Unmatched junction bases numbered 7, after V lost 4 bases and J lost 5 bases. The CDR3 protein is CASSRRDRDDNEQFF. For the CDR3, the DNA is TGTGCCAGCAGCCGCCGGGACAGGGATGACAATGAGCAGTTCTTC.

The chain joins TRBV18 to TRBJ2-2; TRBD1 matches 10 bases. Germline-derived CDR1 and CDR2 are KGHSH and LQKENI. This CDR3 is built from 16 residues. The trim removed 6 bases at V and 3 bases at J, leaving 7 bases unmatched. This chain's CDR3 is CASSGIGTGDTGELFF. The CDR3 nucleotides read TGTGCCAGCTCTGGGATCGGGACAGGGGACACCGGGGAGCTGTTTTTT.